This TCR beta chain derives from a study of control samples from healthy donors and cancer patients. Method: immunoSEQ multiplex PCR; TCRdb's copy keeps in-frame clones and lacks some. The sample has some 140,000 clones, roughly nine tenths seen once; the top ten hold approximately 9.4%. V lost 4 bases, J lost 2 bases, and 6 bases stayed unmatched. CDR3 length: 15 residues. The V gene's germline CDR1 is SGHRS and CDR2 YFSETQ. The specimen was blood. The chain has TRBV5-1 and TRBJ1-3; 7 bases line up with TRBD1. The source is a woman in her 30s in good health. The chain's CDR3 is CASSPYRGTGNTIYF. CDR3 in DNA: TGCGCCAGCAGCCCGTACAGGGGCACTGGAAACACCATATATTTT.